This record looks at one T cell receptor (beta chain) sequence and its context. These data are taken from a study of blood T cell repertoires in COVID-19. Cohort allocation depended upon clinical history that participants reported. This CDR3 contains 15 residues. The authors' processing: Cell counts per sample came from amplifying reference gene primers. Profiling relied on immunoSEQ multiplex PCR, and the TCRdb table lists in-frame clones only, not all of them. V, J and clone size derive from that table, while D and trimming were established from the DNA sequence. This table has over 350,000 clones, 87% appearing once.

Sequenced: PBMCs or T cells enriched from blood (not recorded which). The source of this sequence is a woman aged 18-30 years with acute COVID-19. This chain uses TRBV21-1 with TRBJ2-7; the table calls TRBD2, which could not be checked here. TRBV21-1 is recorded as a pseudogene. The CDR3 DNA reads as TGTGCCAGCCCGATCATTGGGACTTACTCCTACGAGCAGTACTTC. Translating gives CASPIIGTYSYEQYF.